One and the same sample provided the 16 T cell receptor beta chains below, sequenced in a study of somatic mutations in cytotoxic T cells in rheumatoid arthritis. Sequencing was performed with immunoSEQ multiplex PCR; in TCRdb, only in-frame clones are kept and a portion is missing. This repertoire shows some 10,000 clones, approximately 70% found once; its top ten account for more than 35%. Material for sequencing was CD8+ T cells sorted from blood. Source of these receptors: a man aged 55 to 69 in good health.

This chain connects TRBV25-1 to TRBJ2-7; the D gene is possibly TRBD2 (5 bases). Trimming removed 5 bases from V and 3 bases from J, with 20 bases in between. Germline CDR1 is MGHDK and CDR2 is SYGVNS. The CDR3 is 16 amino acids. CDR3 loop: CASSFFGESSYYEQYF. In DNA, the CDR3 is TGTGCCAGCAGTTTCTTTGGGGAGTCTTCCTACTACGAGCAGTACTTC.

This rearrangement joins TRBV30 to TRBJ2-7; D unclear. The V and J ends lost 2 bases and 3 bases respectively, with 11 bases between them. From germline, CDR1 is GTSNPN and CDR2 SVGIG (reference sequence). The CDR3 spans 13 residues. The CDR3 here is CAWSPGYGYEQYF. The CDR3 region has the DNA TGTGCCTGGAGTCCAGGTTATGGCTACGAGCAGTACTTC.

This clone showed up just once. This chain joins TRBV11-2 and TRBJ2-1; tentative D call: TRBD2 (5 bases). Germline CDR1 and CDR2: SGHAT and FQNNGV. The CDR3 loop spans 15 amino acids. Trimming cost V 3 bases and J 3 bases, with 12 bases left between them. CDR3 residues: CASSLGPSHYNEQFF. CDR3 coding DNA: TGTGCCAGCAGCTTGGGTCCTAGCCACTACAATGAGCAGTTCTTC.

This sequence joins TRBV4-1 and TRBJ1-1; 8 nucleotides agree with TRBD1. This CDR3 is 15 amino acids long. Per the germline V gene, CDR1 is MGHRA and CDR2 is YSYEKL. After removal of 0 bases from V and 3 bases from J, the junction contained 3 bases not matched to a gene. CDR3 DNA: TGCGCCAGCAGCCAAGAGGACAGGGTACACACTGAAGCTTTCTTT. Encoded protein: CASSQEDRVHTEAFF.

This chain connects TRBV27 to TRBJ1-1; 7 bases match TRBD1. J gave up 4 bases and V 6 bases, and 11 bases lay outside the gene matches. In germline, CDR1 is MNHEY, CDR2 SMNVEV (reference sequence). The CDR3 runs 15 residues. The DNA of the CDR3 is TGTGCCAGCAGCACCTCGACAGGGTGGGTCACTGAAGCTTTCTTT. Protein: CASSTSTGWVTEAFF.

This chain joins TRBV4-1 and TRBJ2-2; 10 bases are shared with TRBD1. Trimming cost V 5 bases and J 5 bases; bases outside gene matches: 8. Germline assignment: CDR1 MGHRA and CDR2 YSYEKL. This CDR3 comprises 16 residues. This chain's CDR3 is CASSVTGTGETGELFF. CDR3 DNA sequence: TGCGCCAGCAGCGTTACCGGGACAGGGGAAACCGGGGAGCTGTTTTTT.

The chain couples TRBV28 to TRBJ2-5; TRBD2 matches at 9 bases. CDR1 and CDR2 (germline): MDHEN, SYDVKM. CDR3 length equals 16 residues. V lost 5 bases, J lost 3 bases, and 10 bases stayed unmatched. The CDR3 DNA reads TGTGCCAGCAGTCAATCGACTAGCGGAAATGAAGAGACCCAGTACTTC. Translation: CASSQSTSGNEETQYF.

The chain uses TRBV5-8 and TRBJ2-2; a possible D gene is TRBD1 (6 bases). The CDR3 contains 20 residues. Germline CDR1 reads SGHTS; CDR2 reads YDEGEE. The V end lost 0 bases, the J end lost 5 bases, and 26 bases lay between the germline ends. In DNA form, the CDR3 reads TGTGCCAGCAGCTTGGTCCCGATAATCGGCAGGGGCGACGGGACCGGGGAGCTGTTTTTT. This translates into CASSLVPIIGRGDGTGELFF.

J is TRBJ2-7 and V is TRBV29-1; 9 positions match TRBD2. The CDR3 runs to 14 residues. The trim removed 4 bases at V and 0 bases at J, leaving 4 bases unmatched. CDR1 is SQVTM, CDR2 ANQGSEA, per germline. The CDR3 spells CSVVLAGHSYEQYF. Written as DNA, the CDR3 is TGCAGCGTTGTCCTAGCGGGGCACTCCTACGAGCAGTACTTC.

The chain joins TRBV13 to TRBJ1-2; D remains ambiguous. The V end was cut by 3 bases, the J end by 0 bases, with 8 bases between. The CDR3 contains 14 residues. CDR1 and CDR2 from the germline V gene are PRHDT and FYEKMQ (reference sequence). The CDR3 sequence: CASSFRDTNYGYTF. The CDR3 nucleotides are TGTGCCAGCAGCTTCCGGGATACTAACTATGGCTACACCTTC.

The chain carries TRBV30 and TRBJ2-7; 12 nucleotides agree with TRBD2. Trimming took 3 bases from V and 2 from J; bases not matched to a gene: 17. This CDR3 spans 19 amino acids. Germline loops: CDR1 GTSNPN, CDR2 SVGIG (reference sequence). CDR3 sequence: CAWSTTSGSETLRPYEQYF. Here the CDR3 DNA reads TGTGCCTGGAGCACGACTAGCGGGAGCGAGACACTACGTCCCTACGAGCAGTACTTC.

CDR3 amino acids: CASSPGPGIQETQYF. CDR3 bases: TGTGCCAGCAGTCCGGGACCAGGGATCCAAGAGACCCAGTACTTC. The V and J genes are TRBV28 and TRBJ2-5; D is perhaps TRBD1 or TRBD2 (5 bases each). This CDR3 has 15 residues. The germline V and J ends were trimmed by 5 bases and 1 base, with 14 bases remaining between them. In germline, CDR1 is MDHEN, CDR2 SYDVKM.

This rearrangement joins TRBV4-2 to TRBJ2-3; the D call may be TRBD1 or TRBD2 (6 bases each). The V gene's germline CDR1 is LGHNA and CDR2 YNFKEQ. Trimming took off 0 bases at V and 6 bases at J, with 13 bases between the two ends. CDR3 size: 15 residues. DNA of the CDR3: TGTGCCAGCAGCCAAGATTTAGGGGGGCCTGATACGCAGTATTTT. Translation gives CASSQDLGGPDTQYF.

The V and J genes are TRBV5-4 and TRBJ2-7, with 8 positions matching TRBD1. The CDR3 spans 14 residues. V lost 4 bases, J lost 4 bases, and 7 bases stayed unmatched. In germline, CDR1 is SGHNT, CDR2 YYREEE (reference sequence). Here the CDR3 DNA reads TGTGCCAGCAGCCCCGGACAGGGAGTTTACGAGCAGTACTTC. It translates to CASSPGQGVYEQYF.

CDR3 protein: CASSPTGTGTGELFF. For the CDR3, the DNA is TGTGCCAGCAGCCCAACAGGGACGGGGACCGGGGAGCTGTTTTTT. V gene TRBV11-1 combines with J gene TRBJ2-2; the D gene is possibly TRBD1 (6 bases). The CDR3 is made up of 15 amino acids. The germline V gene has CDR1 SGHAT and CDR2 FQDESV (reference sequence). V lost 5 bases and J 5 bases, leaving 15 bases between the germline ends.

This chain uses TRBV2 with TRBJ1-5; D remains unclear. Looked up from germline, CDR1 is SNHLY and CDR2 is FYNNEI. The CDR3 has 14 residues. Trimming removed 6 bases at V and 0 bases at J, with 9 bases between. Written as DNA, the CDR3 is TGTGCCAGCAGCGTAGGGCTTAGCAATCAGCCCCAGCATTTT. Protein: CASSVGLSNQPQHF.